The next 30 T cell receptor beta chains were all read from a single sample in a study of response to subunit inactivated influenza vaccine. TCRdb reprocessed the RT-PCR reads via MiXCR and lists one record per CDR3 protein. The sample carries roughly 460,000 distinct CDR3 sequences, around 9.9% recorded once. The sequences come from PBMCs from blood, collected about 40 days after vaccination. The receptors derive from a man aged 45 to 65 who received an inactivated influenza vaccine.

This clonotype was seen at least ten times. The chain joins TRBV5-5 to TRBJ2-5; 9 bases are a match to TRBD1. This CDR3 has 14 amino acids. V lost 4 bases and J lost 5; bases outside the gene matches: 6. Germline V CDR1 and CDR2: SGHKS, YYEKEE (reference sequence). DNA for the CDR3: TGTGCCAGCAGCGCCGGGACAGGGAAGGAGACCCAGTACTTC. The encoded protein is CASSAGTGKETQYF.

This clonotype was counted between two and nine times. The V gene is TRBV4-3, the J gene TRBJ2-7; unclear D gene. The CDR3 totals 12 residues. Between the trimmed V and J ends, which lost 0 bases and 7 bases, there was a span of 7 bases. Looked up from germline, CDR1 is LGHNA and CDR2 is YSLEER. The CDR3 DNA reads as TGCGCCAGCAGCCAAGATTTCGGGGAGCAGTACTTC. It specifies CASSQDFGEQYF.

This clonotype was detected a few times. The chain links TRBV20-1 to TRBJ2-5, with D possibly being TRBD1 (5 bases). V dropped 6 bases and J dropped 4 bases, with 15 bases sitting between them. CDR3 length: 13 amino acids. The germline V gene encodes CDR1 DFQATT and CDR2 SNEGSKA (reference sequence). DNA of the CDR3: TGCAGTGCCGGGCACCTTAGGGGAGAGACCCAGTACTTC. This sequence encodes CSAGHLRGETQYF.

The J gene is TRBJ1-1, the V gene TRBV20-1; D remains unclear. The V end was cut by 3 bases, the J end by 3 bases, with 17 bases between. The CDR3 contains 15 residues. Germline values: CDR1 DFQATT, CDR2 SNEGSKA (reference sequence). The DNA of the CDR3 is TGCAGTGCTAGTACCCTAAACGGACTTTACACTGAAGCTTTCTTT. As protein: CSASTLNGLYTEAFF.

The V call is TRBV4-3, the J call TRBJ2-3; 9 nucleotides line up with TRBD2. The CDR3 runs 15 residues. Trimming at V came to 2 bases and at J to 4 bases, leaving 4 bases not matched to a gene. Germline V gene sequence: CDR1 LGHNA, CDR2 YSLEER. Here the CDR3 DNA reads TGCGCCAGCAGCCAATGGAGCGGGAGGCCAGATACGCAGTATTTT. Translation gives CASSQWSGRPDTQYF.

The chain combines TRBV7-2 with TRBJ2-6, with D perhaps matching TRBD1 (5 bases). V lost 5 bases and J 0 bases, leaving 8 bases between the germline ends. CDR3 length: 15 residues. Per the germline V gene, CDR1 is SGHTA and CDR2 is FQGNSA. The CDR3 loop is CASSIRGSGANVLTF. The CDR3 DNA follows: TGTGCCAGCAGCATAAGGGGCTCTGGGGCCAACGTCCTGACTTTC.

As for this clonotype: As the CDR3 is not closed by the conserved phenylalanine or tryptophan, this likely results from a read error. It is unclear where the CDR3 begins or ends on the DNA, so no DNA is shown, and the CDR3 is as TCRdb lists it. The V call is TRBV28, the J call TRBJ2-7; no DNA check was done on the table's D call, TRBD1. The CDR3 spans 13 residues, counting both ends. The germline gives CDR1 MDHEN, CDR2 SYDVKM. The CDR3 reads CASSLGRAYEQYS.

The V gene is TRBV7-9, the J gene TRBJ1-1; TRBD1 matches 10 bases. V lost 5 bases to trimming and J lost 4 bases; unmatched junction nucleotides: 13. Germline V gives CDR1 SEHNR, CDR2 FQNEAQ (reference sequence). The length of the CDR3 is 17 residues. This CDR3 is CASSDQIAGTGVTEAFF. Here the CDR3 DNA reads TGTGCCAGCAGCGATCAAATCGCCGGGACAGGGGTCACTGAAGCTTTCTTT.

The rearrangement links TRBV27 to TRBJ2-7; maybe TRBD1 (6 bases). The CDR3 has 15 residues. The germline V and J ends were trimmed by 4 bases and 1 base, with 14 bases remaining between them. Germline V gives CDR1 MNHEY, CDR2 SMNVEV (reference sequence). CDR3: CASSSDPGESYEQYF. CDR3 sequence (DNA): TGTGCCAGCAGTTCGGACCCAGGGGAATCCTACGAGCAGTACTTC.

This clonotype was recorded many times. The chain couples TRBV7-9 to TRBJ1-1, with D tentatively TRBD1 (6 bases). The germline V gene has CDR1 SEHNR and CDR2 FQNEAQ (reference sequence). The CDR3 consists of 13 residues. Trimming stripped 2 bases from V and 8 bases from J, with 12 bases between. The DNA for the CDR3 is TGTGCCAGCAGCTTAACAGGGTTAGCGGAAGCTTTCTTT. Translated, it gives CASSLTGLAEAFF.

This clonotype has a count of ten or more. V and J are TRBV9 and TRBJ2-3; D call uncertain. V was cut by 0 bases and J by 1 base, with 6 bases left in between. Germline CDR1 is SGDLS and CDR2 is YYNGEE. This CDR3 comprises 14 residues. The CDR3 loop is CASSVERGTDTQYF. CDR3 coding DNA: TGTGCCAGCAGCGTAGAACGAGGCACAGATACGCAGTATTTT.

This clonotype was observed a handful of times. V gene TRBV6-1 combines with J gene TRBJ1-2; D gene uncertain. The germline V gene encodes CDR1 MNHNS and CDR2 SASEGT. V lost 5 bases and J 2 bases, leaving 18 bases between the germline ends. CDR3 length equals 16 residues. The CDR3 DNA reads as TGTGCCAGCAGTCAGCTTCTGTGGGGTTCCAACTATGGCTACACCTTC. Translated: CASSQLLWGSNYGYTF.

This clonotype has just a few counts. The chain has TRBV7-2 and TRBJ2-3; 8 positions agree with TRBD1. The V and J ends lost 3 bases and 10 bases, in that order; junction bases with no gene match: 3. This CDR3 has 12 residues. In germline, CDR1 is SGHTA, CDR2 FQGNSA. This chain's CDR3 is CASSFGQGAQYF. In nucleotides, the CDR3 is TGTGCCAGCAGCTTTGGACAGGGCGCGCAGTATTTT.

This clonotype came up many times. The chain recombines TRBV29-1 with TRBJ2-1, with 9 bases lining up with TRBD1. The CDR3 contains 14 residues. V dropped 4 bases and J dropped 4; count of bases not matched to a gene: 5. CDR1 is SQVTM, CDR2 ANQGSEA, per germline. The CDR3 nucleotides are TGCAGCGTTGTTGGGACAGGGATGTACAATGAGCAGTTCTTC. It specifies CSVVGTGMYNEQFF.

In its sample, this clonotype was seen many times. This sequence joins TRBV29-1 and TRBJ1-1; a weak D match, TRBD1 (5 bases). The CDR3 runs 14 residues. Germline assignment: CDR1 SQVTM and CDR2 ANQGSEA. V shed 2 bases and J shed 3 bases, with 13 bases lying between them. The CDR3 is CSVERGLGDTEAFF. CDR3 nucleotides: TGCAGCGTTGAACGGGGTCTAGGGGACACTGAAGCTTTCTTT.

The chain joins TRBV6-2 or TRBV6-3 to TRBJ1-5; no reliable D call. CDR1 is MNHEY and CDR2 is SVGEGT in the germline V gene. The CDR3 covers 15 residues. Trimming pared 2 bases from V and 0 bases from J, leaving 8 bases between. The CDR3 sequence: CASSYGLYSNQPQHF. In nucleotides, the CDR3 is TGTGCCAGCAGTTACGGGTTATATAGCAATCAGCCCCAGCATTTT.

The chain has TRBV20-1 and TRBJ2-3; possibly TRBD2 for D (7 bases). The CDR3 is 18 amino acids. The ends were cut back, 6 bases at V and 2 bases at J, with 27 bases in the middle. The V gene's germline CDR1 is DFQATT and CDR2 SNEGSKA (reference sequence). The CDR3 here is CSATSLAGLGGATDTQYF. In DNA form, the CDR3 reads TGCAGTGCCACATCCTTGGCGGGATTGGGGGGGGCCACAGATACGCAGTATTTT.

J is TRBJ2-7 and V is TRBV7-2; unclear D gene. The length of the CDR3 is 14 residues. Germline lookup yields CDR1 SGHTA and CDR2 FQGNSA. Trimming left V 1 base short and J 1 base short, with 8 bases between. As DNA, the CDR3 is TGTGCCAGCAGCTTAGTTAGTACGTCCTACGAGCAGTACTTC. This sequence encodes CASSLVSTSYEQYF.

The sample holds a few counts of this clonotype. The gene calls are TRBV6-5 and TRBJ2-3, with TRBD1 matching 9 bases. J lost 5 bases, V lost 0 bases, and 12 bases had no gene match. The CDR3 sequence is 18 residues long. Germline-derived CDR1 and CDR2 are MNHEY and SVGAGI. The CDR3 loop reads CASSYSTAWGTGKDTQYF. CDR3 nucleotides: TGTGCCAGCAGTTACTCGACTGCCTGGGGGACAGGGAAAGATACGCAGTATTTT.

This clonotype was recorded a few times. The CDR3 loop is CASSLALKLAGPDEQFF. In DNA form, the CDR3 reads TGTGCCAGCAGCTTAGCGCTAAAACTAGCGGGGCCCGATGAGCAGTTCTTC. This chain connects TRBV7-2 to TRBJ2-1; TRBD2 matches 10 bases. The J segment lost 8 bases and the V segment lost 0 bases, leaving 10 bases of the junction unmatched. The CDR3 is 17 amino acids. Germline V gene lookup returns CDR1 SGHTA and CDR2 FQGNSA.

Notes on this clonotype: A much larger clone differs by one base, so this may be a read error. The chain links TRBV7-2 to TRBJ2-1; D may match TRBD1 or TRBD2 (5 bases each). With 1 base removed from V and 8 bases from J, the gap between germline ends came to 15 bases. Germline CDR1 reads SGHTA; CDR2 reads FQGNSA. CDR3 size: 15 residues. The DNA of the CDR3 is TGTGCCAGCAGCTTAGGTGGGAGCTGGGACGATGAGCAGTTCTTC. Its translation is CASSLGGSWDDEQFF.

Turning to this clonotype: A much larger clone sits a single nucleotide away, making a read error possible. The V and J genes are TRBV7-9 and TRBJ2-7, with D hard to call. The CDR3 loop spans 13 amino acids. Trimming stripped 7 bases from V and 3 bases from J, with 13 bases between. Germline lookup yields CDR1 SEHNR and CDR2 FQNEAQ (reference sequence). CDR3 bases: TGTGCCAGCAACTCGGGCCGATACTACGAGCAGTACTTC. Its protein is CASNSGRYYEQYF. The whole variable domain, remainder taken from reference TRBV7-9 and TRBJ2-7, is DTGVSQNPRHKITKRGQNVTFRCDPISEHNRLYWYRQTLGQGPEFLTYFQNEAQLEKSRLLSDRFSAERPKGSFSTLEIQRTEQGDSAMYLCASNSGRYYEQYFGPGTRLTVT.

The gene calls are TRBV27 and TRBJ2-7; tentative D call: TRBD1 (5 bases). Germline V lookup: CDR1 MNHEY, CDR2 SMNVEV (reference sequence). The CDR3 is 14 amino acids. Deletions cut 5 bases from V and 2 bases from J, with 13 bases between. This CDR3 reads CASSLTAPAYEQYF. The CDR3 nucleotides are TGTGCCAGCAGTCTGACAGCCCCGGCCTACGAGCAGTACTTC.

The chain combines TRBV28 with TRBJ1-5; TRBD1 matches at 7 bases. The germline V gene has CDR1 MDHEN and CDR2 SYDVKM. The V segment lost 4 bases and the J segment 0 bases; nucleotides outside the gene matches: 9. This CDR3 region has 17 residues. CDR3 sequence: CASSSRTGLDSNQPQHF. The DNA for the CDR3 is TGTGCCAGCAGTTCACGGACAGGCCTGGATAGCAATCAGCCCCAGCATTTT.

The chain uses TRBV6-2 or TRBV6-3 and TRBJ2-2; D is undetermined. Germline-derived CDR1 and CDR2 are MNHEY and SVGEGT. V lost 7 bases and J lost 1, with 13 bases in between. This CDR3 has 15 amino acids. In DNA form, the CDR3 reads TGTGCCAGCACTAAGCCCCCACAGAACACCGGGGAGCTGTTTTTT. Translating gives CASTKPPQNTGELFF.

This clonotype was counted between two and nine times. V gene TRBV5-1 combines with J gene TRBJ2-7; TRBD2 matches at 11 bases. J was trimmed by 7 bases and V by 0 bases; bases with no gene match: 6. This CDR3 contains 15 residues. CDR1 and CDR2 from the germline V gene are SGHRS and YFSETQ. The CDR3, as DNA: TGCGCCAGCAGCTTGGACCTAGCGGGAGGTGATGAGCAGTACTTC. Protein product: CASSLDLAGGDEQYF. The complete variable domain, with remaining parts taken from reference TRBV5-1 and TRBJ2-7, reads KAGVTQTPRYLIKTRGQQVTLSCSPISGHRSVSWYQQTPGQGLQFLFEYFSETQRNKGNFPGRFSGRQFSNSRSEMNVSTLELGDSALYLCASSLDLAGGDEQYFGPGTRLTVT.

This clonotype has just a few counts. The chain is built from TRBV10-3 and TRBJ2-5; D is perhaps TRBD2 (5 bases). V was shortened by 4 bases and J by 5 bases, with 11 bases between the two germline ends. The CDR3 totals 13 residues. Per the germline V gene, CDR1 is ENHRY and CDR2 is SYGVKD. The CDR3 coding sequence is TGTGCCATCAGTGGAGCGGCCGCGGAGACCCAGTACTTC. Protein product: CAISGAAAETQYF.

At least ten counts were recorded for this clonotype. V and J are TRBV6-5 and TRBJ1-1; maybe TRBD1 (6 bases). V was trimmed by 0 bases and J by 5 bases, leaving 10 bases between them. The CDR3 is 14 amino acids. Germline V lookup: CDR1 MNHEY, CDR2 SVGAGI. The CDR3 DNA sequence: TGTGCCAGCAGTTACTCCCGGGGGCGTACTGAAGCTTTCTTT. As protein: CASSYSRGRTEAFF.

This clonotype turned up a few times. V is TRBV4-2 and J is TRBJ2-7; 8 bases map to TRBD1. The germline gives CDR1 LGHNA, CDR2 YNFKEQ. The CDR3 length is 16 residues. The J segment lost 0 bases and the V segment lost 1 base, leaving 5 bases of the junction unmatched. The CDR3 DNA reads TGTGCCAGCAGCCAAGTTTGGGACAGGAGCTCCTACGAGCAGTACTTC. Its protein product is CASSQVWDRSSYEQYF.

The chain carries TRBV7-9 and TRBJ2-5; D remains unclear. CDR3 size: 14 residues. Per the germline V gene, CDR1 is SEHNR and CDR2 is FQNEAQ (reference sequence). V was shortened by 2 bases and J by 0 bases, with 7 bases between the two germline ends. The CDR3 sequence is CASSLSTNQETQYF. CDR3 nucleotides: TGTGCCAGCAGCTTATCTACTAACCAAGAGACCCAGTACTTC. Full variable domain (remainder filled in from reference TRBV7-9 and TRBJ2-5): DTGVSQNPRHKITKRGQNVTFRCDPISEHNRLYWYRQTLGQGPEFLTYFQNEAQLEKSRLLSDRFSAERPKGSFSTLEIQRTEQGDSAMYLCASSLSTNQETQYFGPGTRLLVL.